This T cell receptor (beta chain) was documented in a study of tumor-infiltrating lymphocytes in localized non-small cell lung cancer. The data were produced by immunoSEQ multiplex PCR, yet TCRdb's version contains in-frame clones alone and is incomplete. The data hold some 11,000 clones, with approximately 64% observed a single time. The receptor was isolated from a human donor with non-small cell lung cancer. Sequenced sample: lung tumor tissue.

CDR3: CASSTGQGGQPQHF. As DNA, the CDR3 is TGTGCCAGCAGCACCGGACAGGGGGGACAGCCCCAGCATTTT. J is TRBJ1-5 and V is TRBV7-9; 10 bases fit TRBD1. Germline CDR1 reads SEHNR; CDR2 reads FQNEAQ (reference sequence). Trimming cost V 5 bases and J 7 bases; bases outside gene matches: 5. CDR3 length: 14 residues.